The 22 T cell receptor beta chains below all came from one sample that was sequenced in a study of blood T cell repertoires in COVID-19. Data came from immunoSEQ multiplex PCR; TCRdb stores just in-frame clones and leaves some out. The sample lists just over 300,000 clones, approximately 89% seen once, with about 1.7% in the top ten. The sequenced sample consisted of peripheral blood. The receptors derive from a woman aged 30 to 39 with COVID-19, enrolled during active disease.

The chain couples TRBV9 to TRBJ2-1; the match to TRBD2 covers 10 bases. CDR3 length: 17 amino acids. Germline trimming cut 4 bases from V and 9 bases from J; bases unmatched to any gene: 16. Germline V gene data show CDR1 as SGDLS and CDR2 as YYNGEE. As DNA, the CDR3 is TGTGCCAGCAGCCCACGCCCGAGGAGCGGGGGGGCTGGTGAGCAGTTCTTC. It encodes CASSPRPRSGGAGEQFF.

The chain uses TRBV5-1 and TRBJ2-7; TRBD1 matches at 9 bases. V shed 1 base, J shed 2 bases, and the junction held 1 base outside the gene matches. Looked up from germline, CDR1 is SGHRS and CDR2 is YFSETQ. The length of the CDR3 is 14 residues. The CDR3 region has the DNA TGCGCCAGCAGCTTGACAGGGGGCACCTACGAGCAGTACTTC. This translates into CASSLTGGTYEQYF.

The chain combines TRBV6-5 with TRBJ1-2, with a tentative D call TRBD1 (6 bases). The CDR3 contains 15 residues. The V gene's germline CDR1 is MNHEY and CDR2 SVGAGI. V was trimmed by 7 bases and J by 7 bases, leaving 22 bases between them. CDR3: CASTQRGGGIPGYTF. CDR3 coding DNA: TGTGCCAGCACTCAAAGGGGGGGTGGTATCCCTGGCTACACCTTC.

This rearrangement joins TRBV27 to TRBJ2-7; 12 bases align to TRBD1. The CDR3 is 16 residues long. Germline CDR1 and CDR2: MNHEY and SMNVEV (reference sequence). V trimming: 5 bases; J trimming: 6 bases; junction bases outside the gene matches: 11. CDR3 sequence reads: CASSGSGGTGGPEQYV. DNA of the CDR3: TGTGCCAGCAGTGGGTCGGGTGGGACAGGGGGCCCCGAGCAGTACGTC.

The chain combines TRBV6-5 with TRBJ1-2; D is undetermined. CDR1 and CDR2 (germline): MNHEY, SVGAGI. The V end was cut by 10 bases, the J end by 8 bases, with 17 bases between. CDR3 length equals 12 residues. The CDR3, as DNA: TGTGCCACCCTGACGGGGTCGGGAGGCTACACCTTC. Its protein is CATLTGSGGYTF.

The CDR3 is CASSLTGTHTSYNEQFF. CDR3 DNA: TGTGCCAGCAGCTTGACAGGGACCCACACCTCCTACAATGAGCAGTTCTTC. The chain employs TRBV27 and TRBJ2-1, with 7 bases identical to TRBD1. The ends lost 6 bases at V and 0 bases at J; junction bases unmatched: 11. This CDR3 is 17 amino acids long. In germline, CDR1 is MNHEY, CDR2 SMNVEV (reference sequence).

This clone has more than one count but fewer than ten. V is TRBV10-3 and J is TRBJ1-1; no clear D. V gave up 1 base and J gave up 0 bases, with 3 bases separating them. The CDR3 covers 13 residues. Germline CDR1 and CDR2: ENHRY and SYGVKD. The CDR3: CAISELMNTEAFF. CDR3 DNA: TGTGCCATCAGTGAGTTAATGAACACTGAAGCTTTCTTT.

This chain joins TRBV9 and TRBJ1-1; TRBD1 might be the D (5 bases). Germline V CDR1 and CDR2: SGDLS, YYNGEE. The CDR3 is made up of 12 amino acids. Trimming stripped 7 bases from V and 5 bases from J, with 12 bases between. CDR3 residues: CASGQGGTEAFF. CDR3 bases: TGTGCCAGCGGGCAGGGTGGGACTGAAGCTTTCTTT.

This clone has a single count. The rearrangement uses TRBV7-8 and TRBJ1-6; 8 bases are a match to TRBD1. CDR1 is SGHVS, CDR2 FQNEAQ, per germline. Trimming removed 4 bases from V and 4 bases from J; junction bases left unmatched: 3. The CDR3 totals 15 residues. In nucleotides, the CDR3 is TGTGCCAGCAGCTCTGGACAGGGATATAATTCACCCCTCCACTTT. Its translation: CASSSGQGYNSPLHF. Based on the CDR3 plus reference TRBV7-8 and TRBJ1-6, the full variable domain is GAGVSQSPRYKVAKRGQDVALRCDPISGHVSLFWYQQALGQGPEFLTYFQNEAQLDKSGLPSDRFFAERPEGSVSTLKIQRTQQEDSAVYLCASSSGQGYNSPLHFGNGTRLTVT.

V gene TRBV7-2 combines with J gene TRBJ2-1; 8 positions match TRBD2. CDR1 is SGHTA and CDR2 is FQGNSA in the germline V gene. Trimming removed 4 bases from V and 8 bases from J; junction bases left unmatched: 10. CDR3 length equals 15 residues. The CDR3 reads CASSWWGGGRYEQFF. The CDR3 DNA reads as TGTGCCAGCAGCTGGTGGGGCGGGGGGAGATATGAGCAGTTCTTC.

The CDR3 reads CASSIGGVSTDTQYF. CDR3 sequence (DNA): TGTGCCAGTAGTATAGGGGGGGTAAGCACAGATACGCAGTATTTT. The rearrangement joins TRBV19 to TRBJ2-3; D is possibly TRBD2 (6 bases). Trimming removed 1 base at V and 0 bases at J, with 8 bases between. The CDR3 runs to 15 residues. CDR1 and CDR2 (germline): LNHDA, SQIVND (reference sequence).

V is TRBV6-5 and J is TRBJ1-2, with 7 bases fitting TRBD1. V lost 5 bases to trimming and J lost 4 bases; unmatched junction nucleotides: 7. Germline values: CDR1 MNHEY, CDR2 SVGAGI. This CDR3 has 14 residues. This CDR3 reads CASSTRQGGYGYTF. The DNA of the CDR3 is TGTGCCAGCAGTACTCGACAGGGTGGCTATGGCTACACCTTC.

V is TRBV5-6 and J is TRBJ2-7, with a weak D call TRBD1 (6 bases). V shed 4 bases and J shed 4 bases, with 18 bases lying between them. CDR1 and CDR2 (germline): SGHDT, YYEEEE. The CDR3 is made up of 15 amino acids. Here the CDR3 DNA reads TGTGCCAGCAGCATTAACCGGGACAAGCATTACGAGCAGTACGTC. The encoded protein is CASSINRDKHYEQYV.

Ten or more counts support this clone. The V call is TRBV11-2, the J call TRBJ1-1; a weak D match, TRBD1 (6 bases). Germline V gene data show CDR1 as SGHAT and CDR2 as FQNNGV. V was shortened by 0 bases and J by 1 base, with 9 bases between the two germline ends. The CDR3 length is 15 residues. CDR3 DNA sequence: TGTGCCAGCAGCTTAGACGGGACACCGAACACTGAAGCTTTCTTT. Translating gives CASSLDGTPNTEAFF.

This chain links TRBV12-3 or TRBV12-4 with TRBJ2-7, with 7 bases that match TRBD2. Trimming removed 3 bases from V and 9 bases from J; junction bases left unmatched: 5. This CDR3 contains 12 residues. The DNA of the CDR3 is TGTGCCAGCAGTTTCGGGGGAGGGATGCAGTACTTC. It yields the protein CASSFGGGMQYF.

This clone was seen just once. V gene TRBV18 combines with J gene TRBJ1-3; D perhaps matches TRBD1 (5 bases). Germline CDR1 is KGHSH and CDR2 is LQKENI. Trimming pared 1 base from V and 2 bases from J, leaving 18 bases between. This CDR3 spans 18 amino acids. As DNA, the CDR3 is TGTGCCAGCTCACCACAATCAGAACTTACAGGAACTGGAAACACCATATATTTT. Its translation is CASSPQSELTGTGNTIYF.

This clone is a singleton in its sample. The V and J genes are TRBV11-3 and TRBJ1-1; D is ambiguous. V was cut by 5 bases and J by 6 bases, with 16 bases left in between. The germline CDR1 and CDR2 sequences are SGHNT and YENEEA. This CDR3 spans 14 amino acids. CDR3 loop: CASSPWPEEAEAFF. Written as DNA, the CDR3 is TGTGCCAGCAGCCCTTGGCCAGAGGAGGCTGAAGCTTTCTTT. The entire variable domain, with the rest obtained from reference TRBV11-3 and TRBJ1-1, is as follows: EAGVVQSPRYKIIEKKQPVAFWCNPISGHNTLYWYLQNLGQGPELLIRYENEEAVDDSQLPKDRFSAERLKGVDSTLKIQPAELGDSAVYLCASSPWPEEAEAFFGQGTRLTVV.

V and J are TRBV6-5 and TRBJ1-4; the D gene is possibly TRBD1 (5 bases). The germline gives CDR1 MNHEY, CDR2 SVGAGI. V lost 8 bases, J lost 8 bases, and 12 bases lay in between. The CDR3 has 12 residues. The CDR3 is CASGPGREKLFF. The CDR3 DNA is TGTGCCAGCGGGCCAGGGCGGGAAAAACTGTTTTTT.

This sequence joins TRBV10-3 and TRBJ2-5; maybe TRBD2 (6 bases). CDR3 size: 14 residues. The V gene lost 5 bases and the J gene lost 5 bases, with 15 bases spanning the gap. Germline-derived CDR1 and CDR2 are ENHRY and SYGVKD. The CDR3 protein is CAISRDSQKETQYF. CDR3 in DNA: TGTGCCATCAGTCGGGACTCCCAGAAGGAGACCCAGTACTTC.

The rearrangement joins TRBV15 to TRBJ1-1, with TRBD1 as a possible D gene (6 bases). From germline, CDR1 is LNHNV and CDR2 YYDKDF (reference sequence). CDR3 length: 13 residues. V lost 1 base and J lost 8, with 11 bases in between. CDR3 protein: CATSRATGIEAFF. The CDR3 bases are TGTGCCACCAGCAGAGCCACAGGGATCGAAGCTTTCTTT.

The chain recombines TRBV28 with TRBJ1-6; D not certain. V was clipped by 7 bases and J by 0 bases, with 7 bases between them. Germline V gene lookup returns CDR1 MDHEN and CDR2 SYDVKM. The CDR3 length is 14 residues. The CDR3 loop is CASIRSSYNSPLHF. CDR3 bases: TGTGCCAGCATACGGAGCTCCTATAATTCACCCCTCCACTTT.

The chain combines TRBV5-1 with TRBJ2-1, with D unclear. Per germline, CDR1 SGHRS and CDR2 YFSETQ. The CDR3 spans 14 residues. V was shortened by 4 bases and J by 6 bases, with 14 bases between the two germline ends. The DNA of the CDR3 is TGCGCCAGCAGCCTACAGAGTTCGAGCAATGAGCAGTTCTTC. Protein sequence: CASSLQSSSNEQFF.